This T cell receptor (beta chain) was documented in a study of cytomegalovirus exposure and HLA in healthy donors (dated by TCRdb to about 2017). Context from the whole study: According to an earlier analysis of 550 to 700 of the donors, 150 million to 200 million T cells yielded over 100 million unique TCR beta sequences and about 300 Gb of sequence data. About 280 gigabases of sequencing data and around 88 million unique TCR sequences made up an early release that covered about 640 HLA-typed donors. Of the 300 to 450 genotyped donors, 80% to 90% were placed in the genetic ancestry cluster associated with self-reported Caucasian donors. The study aimed to test whether signatures of past pathogen exposure could be identified by cataloging public T cell receptors. The study used immunosequencing to profile the T cell repertoires of 600 to 850 subjects and linked those repertoires to cytomegalovirus serostatus. A separate validation cohort of over a hundred different subjects was used in addition to the roughly 720-subject first cohort. The study combined high-throughput TCR immunosequencing, statistical association of individual TCRs with disease status, and machine learning to predict cytomegalovirus infection status. A later analysis re-analyzed previously published TCR beta repertoires from about 600 donors and added high-resolution HLA genotyping to study TCR occurrence patterns. The later analysis used no new phenotypic data to find candidate immune exposures, relying instead on TCR beta sequences and their occurrence across donors. To decide whether each TCR beta V gene segment behaved as functional or pseudogenic, an earlier analysis of approximately 620 of the donors relied on high-throughput TCR beta sequencing. Donor age, sex, ethnicity and CMV serostatus were compiled together with the repertoire data. Genome-wide SNP genotypes for about 65% of the 666 donors were used in a later genetic analysis, which treated that subset as a discovery cohort. Every repertoire in the discovery cohort had been generated on one and the same sequencing platform. Both class I and class II loci were covered by HLA typing, at four-digit resolution. Typing coverage differed by locus: A, B, C, DRB1 and DQB1 were typed in roughly 620-640 donors, DQA1 in approximately 520, DPA1 in around 610, and DPB1 in 450 to 480. Roughly 5 DR-DQ haplotypes were handled as single units for association and clustering, since linkage in the cohort was strong. Across approximately 420 genotyped donors of the cohort, an average of about 240,000 unique TCR beta nucleotide sequences per donor were sequenced, and roughly 18% of those sequences were non-productive. Here is what the overall study found, with its caveats: In an earlier analysis of some 500 of the donors, most TCR beta V segments were observed in productive rearrangements about 90% or about 30% of the time, broadly matching IMGT annotations. In a later analysis, about 16,000 TCR beta sequences were associated with specific HLA alleles at a false discovery rate of 0.05. A cluster of highly shared sequence variants was judged likely to be a technical artifact of the sequencing pipeline. The earlier analysis of about 600 of the donors excluded about 16 rarely observed V segments, including chromosome 9 orphons, because counts were too low. Three of the identified cytomegalovirus-associated TCR beta chains were confirmed in vitro to be specific for cytomegalovirus antigens. A later analysis found that TCR association rates varied across HLA loci, with DRB1 alleles showing the most associated TCRs and HLA-C alleles the fewest. In a later genetic analysis, fewer N-insertions in productive TCRs were reported among donors in an Asian-associated ancestry cluster than the roughly 670-donor mean. While some public TCRs were present in many individuals, most TCR sequences turned up only very rarely across donors. A further reported finding was that TCR beta sequences accurately predicted the HLA-A and HLA-B alleles for most subjects in the first cohort. Compared with equally common non-associated chains, HLA-associated TCR beta chains in a later analysis were more clonally expanded and had lower generation probabilities. The presence/absence analyses assumed that sequencing depth was roughly uniform across donors, and that assumption may not be true. In a later analysis, most CMV-associated TCR beta chains were found to appear HLA-restricted, with HLA associations seemingly driven largely by CMV exposure. In a later analysis, several top co-occurrence clusters were reported to appear linked to parvovirus B19, influenza, CMV and Epstein-Barr virus. The study listed approximately 150 TCR beta chains as associated with cytomegalovirus. V-gene and J-gene trimming of TCR beta chains was associated with a missense DCLRE1C variant in a later genetic analysis, and the association was replicated in an independent cohort. Linkage disequilibrium might explain the correlated functional status among segregating V segments, but an unknown experimental factor could not be excluded. The 87-base-pair reads could not distinguish some IMGT-functional V segments, including TRBV6-2 and TRBV6-3, so those segments were excluded. When HLA alleles, especially DR and DQ, strongly co-occurred, TCR associations were difficult to assign to individual alleles. In this cohort, only TCR beta chains were sequenced, and detectable features were limited by the absence of alpha or paired-chain data. Because HLA typing was unavailable for some donors at each locus, only the typed subset was used in association tests. It was suggested by the authors that the approach could potentially be generalized to other disease states and immunological phenotypes. The only immune exposure information available for the cohort was CMV serostatus. The classifier was reported to diagnose cytomegalovirus status with high specificity and sensitivity in both the original cohort and the validation cohort.

The germline V gene provides CDR1 SGHDT and CDR2 YYEEEE. Spanning cysteine to phenylalanine, the CDR3 consists of 12 amino acids. Here the CDR3 DNA is all that survives: 36 bases in frame from base 1. V was cut back by 0 bases and J by 8 bases, leaving a gap of 6 bases between them. In regard to this clone: Its cognate antigen has yet to be identified. The record has no base qualities; no much larger clone is one base away.

The cohort was made up of 650 to 700 healthy bone marrow donors. All cohort members were sampled while nominally healthy, although unrecorded immune exposures were likely present. The donor tested CMV seronegative, placing the donor among the 350 or so seronegative members of the cohort. A peripheral blood sample was provided by each donor, and peripheral blood mononuclear cells were used for TCR beta sequencing. Genomic DNA extraction from the blood cell samples was performed with the Qiagen DNeasy Blood Extraction Kit. Library prep was done by the immunoSEQ multiplex PCR assay. For the multiplex PCR, a mixture combining 60 forward primers for TCR Vbeta segments and 13 reverse primers for TCR Jbeta segments was used. Amplification of the CDR3 region of rearranged TCR beta genes was performed with a multiplex PCR assay on genomic DNA. Amplified TCR beta libraries were sequenced as 87-base-pair reads on the Illumina HiSeq System. In the paper's pipeline: A later analysis tallied roughly 80 million unique TCR beta chains across the 700 or so repertoires, and around 10 million of those chains were shared by two or more donors. Raw reads were error-corrected and collapsed into unique sequences by a nearest-neighbor algorithm in which closely related sequences were merged to remove PCR and sequencing errors. V, D and J gene segments were assigned by aligning CDR3 sequences to IMGT reference sequences. For a sequence to be retained, a match of at least six nucleotides to both a V gene segment and a J gene segment was required. Rearrangements were classified as productive when the CDR3 lacked stop codons and remained in frame with V and J, and all other rearrangements were classified as non-productive. CDR3 was defined by IMGT convention, running from the second conserved V-encoded cysteine to the conserved J-encoded phenylalanine. The earlier analysis of a few hundred of the donors excluded sequences that lacked an unambiguous match to a single V gene segment. An earlier analysis of some 500 of the donors classified V segments as functional when productive rearrangements were above 56.7% and as segregating when the standard deviation between donors was above 5%. A statistical classification framework was developed to diagnose cytomegalovirus status using the catalog of TCR beta chain sequences. V and J gene assignment, in a later analysis, came from comparing TCR nucleotide sequences with IMGT/GENE-DB human TR gene sequences. Using the TCRdist pipeline, a later analysis assigned CDR3 sequences along with most-parsimonious VDJ recombination scenarios. In a later analysis, every TCR beta chain was defined by the combination of its CDR3 amino acid sequence and its V-gene family, and reads without a unique V-gene family were dropped. A later analysis removed 592 highly shared, low-generation-probability nucleotide sequences to deal with suspected cross-contamination and a sequencing artifact. A later analysis calculated a clonal expansion index for each public chain from normalized within-repertoire ranks of inferred template counts. Generation probabilities in a later analysis came from a VDJ recombination model fitted to out-of-frame rearrangements, and those results were checked against IGoR. Hypergeometric tests were used in a later analysis to score TCR-TCR, TCR-HLA and TCR-CMV co-occurrence, with a repertoire-size bias correction applied to the TCR pairs. False discovery rates were estimated in a later analysis by permuting HLA or CMV assignments 20 times. A later analysis grouped co-occurring TCRs with DBSCAN, adding TCRdist sequence similarity when clustering within HLA-allele-positive subsets. Repertoires with fewer than 30,000 or more than 120,000 public chains, plus five repertoires with anomalous nucleotide sharing, were excluded from co-occurrence clustering. Not all clones reach the TCRdb copy of this immuneACCESS table, which keeps in-frame sequences only. Checked studies attribute under half of the gap to unresolved V genes and leave the rest unexplained. That table supplies the V and J calls and clone size; D and trimming were determined from the DNA. Present in this sample are under 110,000 clones, 85% of which were seen just once. The ten largest account for about 3.7% of the sample.

The sequence was collected from a man younger than 40 in good health and CMV-seronegative. Here the chain combines TRBV5-6 and TRBJ2-4; no D segment can be confidently identified. The sample comprised PBMCs. The DNA sequence is TGTGCCAGCAGCTTGGGTCAGGACATTCAGTACTTC. Its coded protein is CASSLGQDIQYF.